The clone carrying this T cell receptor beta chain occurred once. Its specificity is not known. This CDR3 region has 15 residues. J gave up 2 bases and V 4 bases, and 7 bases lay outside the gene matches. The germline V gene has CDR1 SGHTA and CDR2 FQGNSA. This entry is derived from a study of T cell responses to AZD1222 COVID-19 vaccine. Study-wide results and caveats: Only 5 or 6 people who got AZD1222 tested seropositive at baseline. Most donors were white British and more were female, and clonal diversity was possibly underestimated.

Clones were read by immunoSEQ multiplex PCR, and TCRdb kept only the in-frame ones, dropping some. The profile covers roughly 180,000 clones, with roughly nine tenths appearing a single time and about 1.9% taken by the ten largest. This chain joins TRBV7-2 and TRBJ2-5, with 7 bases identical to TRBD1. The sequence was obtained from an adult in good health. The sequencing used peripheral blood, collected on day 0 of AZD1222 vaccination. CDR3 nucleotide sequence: TGTGCCAGCAGCTCTACCGGGACAGCACAAGAGACCCAGTACTTC. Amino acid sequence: CASSSTGTAQETQYF. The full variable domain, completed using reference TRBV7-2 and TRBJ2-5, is GAGVSQSPSNKVTEKGKDVELRCDPISGHTALYWYRQSLGQGLEFLIYFQGNSAPDKSGLPSDRFSAERTGGSVSTLTIQRTQQEDSAVYLCASSSTGTAQETQYFGPGTRLLVL.